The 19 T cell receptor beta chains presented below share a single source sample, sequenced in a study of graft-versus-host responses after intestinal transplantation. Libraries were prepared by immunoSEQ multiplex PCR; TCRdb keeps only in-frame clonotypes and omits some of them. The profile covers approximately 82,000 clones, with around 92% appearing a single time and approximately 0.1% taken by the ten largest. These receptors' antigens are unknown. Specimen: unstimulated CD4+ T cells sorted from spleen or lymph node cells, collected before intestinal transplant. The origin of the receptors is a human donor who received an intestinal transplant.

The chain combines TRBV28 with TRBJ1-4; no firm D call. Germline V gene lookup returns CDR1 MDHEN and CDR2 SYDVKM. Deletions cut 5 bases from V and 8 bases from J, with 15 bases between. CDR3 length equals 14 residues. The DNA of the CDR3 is TGTGCCAGCAGTCCCCGGACTATCCGAGAAAAACTGTTTTTT. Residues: CASSPRTIREKLFF.

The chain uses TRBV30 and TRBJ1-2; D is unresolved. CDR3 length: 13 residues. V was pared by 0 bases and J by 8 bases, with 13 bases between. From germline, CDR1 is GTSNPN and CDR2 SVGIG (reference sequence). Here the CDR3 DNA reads TGTGCCTGGAGTGTAGTAACTTCGGGGGGCTACACCTTC. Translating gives CAWSVVTSGGYTF.

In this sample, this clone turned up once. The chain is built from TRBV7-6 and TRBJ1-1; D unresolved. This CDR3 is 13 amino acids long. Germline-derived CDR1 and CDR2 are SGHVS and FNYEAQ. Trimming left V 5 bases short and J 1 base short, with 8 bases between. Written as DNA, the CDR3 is TGTGCCAGCAGCATCCGTCCGAACACTGAAGCTTTCTTT. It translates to CASSIRPNTEAFF.

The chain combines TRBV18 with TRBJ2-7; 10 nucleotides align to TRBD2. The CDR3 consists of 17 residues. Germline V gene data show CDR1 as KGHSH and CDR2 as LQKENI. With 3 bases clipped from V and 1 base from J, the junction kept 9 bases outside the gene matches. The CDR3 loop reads CASSPQKLAGFSYEQYF. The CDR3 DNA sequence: TGTGCCAGCTCACCTCAAAAACTAGCGGGGTTTTCCTACGAGCAGTACTTC.

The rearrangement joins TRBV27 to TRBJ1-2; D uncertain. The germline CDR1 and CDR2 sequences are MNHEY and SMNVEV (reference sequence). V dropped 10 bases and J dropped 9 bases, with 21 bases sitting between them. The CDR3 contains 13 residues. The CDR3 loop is CATAAPDWPRYTF. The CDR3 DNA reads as TGTGCCACCGCGGCCCCGGACTGGCCCCGCTACACCTTC.

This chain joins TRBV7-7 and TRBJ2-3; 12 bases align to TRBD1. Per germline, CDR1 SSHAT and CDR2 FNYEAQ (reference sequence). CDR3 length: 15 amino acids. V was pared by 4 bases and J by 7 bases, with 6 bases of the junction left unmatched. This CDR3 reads CASSSGQGALYTQYF. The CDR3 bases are TGTGCCAGCAGCTCGGGACAGGGGGCCCTCTATACGCAGTATTTT.

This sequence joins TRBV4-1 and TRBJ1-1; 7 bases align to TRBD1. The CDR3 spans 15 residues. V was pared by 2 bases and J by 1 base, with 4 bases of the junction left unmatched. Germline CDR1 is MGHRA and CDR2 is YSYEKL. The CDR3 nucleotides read TGCGCCAGCAGCCAAACCGGGACAGCGAACACTGAAGCTTTCTTT. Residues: CASSQTGTANTEAFF.

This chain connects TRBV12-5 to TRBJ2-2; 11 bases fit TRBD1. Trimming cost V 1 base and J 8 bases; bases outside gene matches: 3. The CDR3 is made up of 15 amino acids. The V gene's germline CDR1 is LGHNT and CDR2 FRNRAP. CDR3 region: CASGLEDRGRGELFF. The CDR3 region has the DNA TGTGCTAGTGGTTTGGAGGACAGGGGGCGTGGGGAGCTGTTTTTT.

CDR3 in amino acids: CASSRAGAQGNTGELFF. As DNA, the CDR3 is TGCGCCAGCAGCCGGGCAGGGGCCCAAGGGAACACCGGGGAGCTGTTTTTT. The chain joins TRBV5-1 to TRBJ2-2; tentative D call: TRBD1 (6 bases). V was trimmed by 4 bases and J by 1 base, leaving 17 bases between them. This CDR3 has 17 amino acids. Germline CDR1 is SGHRS and CDR2 is YFSETQ.

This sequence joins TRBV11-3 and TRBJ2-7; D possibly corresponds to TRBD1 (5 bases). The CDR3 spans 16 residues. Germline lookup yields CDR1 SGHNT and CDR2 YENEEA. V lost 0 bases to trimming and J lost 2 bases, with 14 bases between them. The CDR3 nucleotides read TGTGCCAGCAGCTTAGATACTTGGGGCCGAACCTACGAGCAGTACTTC. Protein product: CASSLDTWGRTYEQYF.

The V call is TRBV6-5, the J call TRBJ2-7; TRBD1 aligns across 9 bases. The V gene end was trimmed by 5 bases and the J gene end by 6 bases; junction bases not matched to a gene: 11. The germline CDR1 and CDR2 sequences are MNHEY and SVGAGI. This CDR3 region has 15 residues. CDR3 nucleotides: TGTGCCAGCAGTCCCTCGGGACAGGGCGAAGGCGAGCAGTACTTC. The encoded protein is CASSPSGQGEGEQYF.

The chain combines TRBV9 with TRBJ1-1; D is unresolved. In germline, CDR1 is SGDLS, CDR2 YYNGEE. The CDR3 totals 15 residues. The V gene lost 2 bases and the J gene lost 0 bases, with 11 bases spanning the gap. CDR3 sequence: CASSVLAGMNTEAFF. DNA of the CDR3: TGTGCCAGCAGCGTGTTAGCCGGGATGAACACTGAAGCTTTCTTT.

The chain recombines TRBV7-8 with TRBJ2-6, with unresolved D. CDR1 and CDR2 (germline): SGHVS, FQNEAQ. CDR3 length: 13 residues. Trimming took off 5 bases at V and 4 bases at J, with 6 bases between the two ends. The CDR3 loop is CASSPQGANVLTF. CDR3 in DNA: TGTGCCAGCAGCCCCCAGGGGGCCAACGTCCTGACTTTC.

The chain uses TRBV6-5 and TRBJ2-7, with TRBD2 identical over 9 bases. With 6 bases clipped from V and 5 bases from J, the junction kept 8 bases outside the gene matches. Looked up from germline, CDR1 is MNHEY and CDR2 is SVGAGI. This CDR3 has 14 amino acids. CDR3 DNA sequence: TGTGCCAGCAGGAGTCTAGCGGGGCCCCACGAGCAGTACTTC. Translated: CASRSLAGPHEQYF.

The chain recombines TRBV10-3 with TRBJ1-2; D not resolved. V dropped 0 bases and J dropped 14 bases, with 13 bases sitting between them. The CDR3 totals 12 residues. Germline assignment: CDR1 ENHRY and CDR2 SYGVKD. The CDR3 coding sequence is TGTGCCATCAGTGAGTCGACACCCCGCATTACCTTC. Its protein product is CAISESTPRITF.

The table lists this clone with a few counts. The CDR3 DNA reads TGTGCCAGCAGTAGCCCGGGACAGGGGGCTTCGGTGCAGTACTTC. This translates into CASSSPGQGASVQYF. This chain connects TRBV6-1 to TRBJ2-7; 12 bases map to TRBD1. V dropped 5 bases and J dropped 9; count of bases not matched to a gene: 11. The CDR3 consists of 15 residues. CDR1 is MNHNS, CDR2 SASEGT, per germline.

The CDR3 is CASSFESTDTQYF. DNA for the CDR3: TGTGCCAGCAGCTTCGAGAGCACAGATACGCAGTATTTT. V is TRBV5-8 and J is TRBJ2-3; D is unclear. V was shortened by 2 bases and J by 0 bases, with 4 bases between the two germline ends. The CDR3 length is 13 residues. CDR1 is SGHTS, CDR2 YDEGEE, per germline.

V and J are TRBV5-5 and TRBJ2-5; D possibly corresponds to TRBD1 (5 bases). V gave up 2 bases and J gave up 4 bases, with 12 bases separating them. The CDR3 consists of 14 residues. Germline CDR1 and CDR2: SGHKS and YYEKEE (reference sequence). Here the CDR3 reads CASSLPGFGETQYF. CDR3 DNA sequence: TGTGCCAGCAGCTTACCAGGGTTCGGAGAGACCCAGTACTTC.

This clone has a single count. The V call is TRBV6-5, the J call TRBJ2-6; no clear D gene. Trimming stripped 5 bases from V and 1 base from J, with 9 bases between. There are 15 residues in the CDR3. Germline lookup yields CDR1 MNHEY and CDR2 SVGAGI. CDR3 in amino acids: CASSKLVSGANVLTF. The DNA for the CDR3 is TGTGCCAGCAGTAAACTCGTTTCTGGGGCCAACGTCCTGACTTTC.